Given below is one T cell receptor beta chain in context. Germline V lookup: CDR1 SGHRS, CDR2 YFSETQ. The CDR3 has 13 residues. With a J-beta primer mix and a sample-barcoded 5' primer, a second PCR ran about 6 to 11 cycles. Through a template-switch adaptor with 12 random nucleotides, each cDNA molecule received a tag. MiXCR, applied by TCRdb to the 5' RACE reads, yields one record per CDR3 protein. Here the sample spans roughly 1 million distinct CDR3 sequences, approximately 25% being singletons. This sample was included in a study of blood T cells in healthy people across ages. Study background: Capture via template switching afforded approximately one barcoded beta molecule per two T cells.

This same sample was also taken into another study, of T cells of mothers and their children. That source adds: Material was donated by three healthy Caucasian mothers and their six children.

The V gene is TRBV5-1, the J gene TRBJ2-5; D is unclear. Matching the DNA end better, TRBJ2-7 makes the J call doubtful. The source of this sequence is a girl aged 2-10 years in good health. The sequenced material came from blood. The CDR3 spells CASSFSPLYEQYF. For the CDR3, the DNA is TGCGCCAGCAGCTTTAGTCCACTCTACGAGCAGTACTTC.